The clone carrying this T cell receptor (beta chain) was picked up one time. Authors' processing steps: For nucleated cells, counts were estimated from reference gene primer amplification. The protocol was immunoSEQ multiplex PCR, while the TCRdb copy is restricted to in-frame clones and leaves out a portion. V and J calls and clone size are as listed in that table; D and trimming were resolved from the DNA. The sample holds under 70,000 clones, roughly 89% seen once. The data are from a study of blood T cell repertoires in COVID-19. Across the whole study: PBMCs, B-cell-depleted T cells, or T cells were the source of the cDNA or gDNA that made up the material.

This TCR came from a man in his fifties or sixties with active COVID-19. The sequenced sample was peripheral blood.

The chain's CDR3 is CASSPDREAFF. DNA for the CDR3: TGTGCCAGCTCACCAGACAGGGAAGCTTTCTTT. This chain uses TRBV18 with TRBJ1-1, with D perhaps TRBD1 (6 bases). Germline V gives CDR1 KGHSH, CDR2 LQKENI. The V and J ends lost 2 bases and 8 bases respectively, with 6 bases between them. The length of the CDR3 is 11 residues.